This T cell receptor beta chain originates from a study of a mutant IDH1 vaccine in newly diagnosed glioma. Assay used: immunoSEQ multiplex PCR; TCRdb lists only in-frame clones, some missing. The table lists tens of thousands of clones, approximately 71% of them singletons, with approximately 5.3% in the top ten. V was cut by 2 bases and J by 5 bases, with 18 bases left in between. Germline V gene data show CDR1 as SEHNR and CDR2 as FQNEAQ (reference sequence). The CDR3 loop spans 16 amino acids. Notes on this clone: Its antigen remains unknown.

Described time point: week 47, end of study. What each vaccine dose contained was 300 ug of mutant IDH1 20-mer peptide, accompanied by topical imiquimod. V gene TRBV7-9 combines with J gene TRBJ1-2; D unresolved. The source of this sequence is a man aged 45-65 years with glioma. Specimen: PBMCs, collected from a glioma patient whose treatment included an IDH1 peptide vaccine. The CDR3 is CASSLPPHPNWYGYTF. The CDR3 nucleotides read TGTGCCAGCAGCTTACCCCCACACCCAAACTGGTATGGCTACACCTTC.